This T cell receptor (beta chain) was recovered during a study of T-cell reconstitution after alpha-beta-depleted transplantation in children. The CDR3 is 11 residues long. Germline assignment: CDR1 MDHEN and CDR2 SYDVKM. V lost 4 bases and J 3 bases, leaving 4 bases between the germline ends. The authors prepared the TCRbeta library with unique molecular identifiers. MiXCR, applied by TCRdb to the PCR reads, yields one record per CDR3 protein. The data hold hundreds of thousands of distinct CDR3 sequences, with about 17% observed a single time. This TCR was recovered from a male patient between 2 and 15 years old who had a stem cell transplant for acute lymphoblastic leukemia, so the T cells may come from the graft donor. Source: PBMCs, mostly from graft donor cells, taken 360 days after TCRalphabeta/CD19-depleted stem cell transplant. This chain links TRBV28 with TRBJ2-7; D call uncertain. This CDR3 reads CASSSDYEQYF. The CDR3 nucleotides are TGTGCCAGCAGTTCTGACTACGAGCAGTACTTC.